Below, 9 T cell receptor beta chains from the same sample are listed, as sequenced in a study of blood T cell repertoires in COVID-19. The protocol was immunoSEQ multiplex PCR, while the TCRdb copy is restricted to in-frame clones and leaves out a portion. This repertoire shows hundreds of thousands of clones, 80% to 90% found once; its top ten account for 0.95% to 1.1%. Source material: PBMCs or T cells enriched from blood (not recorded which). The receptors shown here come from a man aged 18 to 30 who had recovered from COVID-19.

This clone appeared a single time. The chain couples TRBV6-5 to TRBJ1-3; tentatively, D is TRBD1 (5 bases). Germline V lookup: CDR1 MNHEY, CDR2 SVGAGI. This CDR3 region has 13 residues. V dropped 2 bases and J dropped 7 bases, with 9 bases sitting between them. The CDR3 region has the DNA TGTGCCAGCAGTTACAAGGCAGGGAACACCATATATTTT. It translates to CASSYKAGNTIYF.

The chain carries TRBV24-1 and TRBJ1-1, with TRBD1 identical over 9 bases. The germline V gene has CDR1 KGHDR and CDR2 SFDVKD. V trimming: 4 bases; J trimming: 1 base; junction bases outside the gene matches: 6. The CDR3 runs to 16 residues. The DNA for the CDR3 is TGTGCCACCAGTGACATGGGACAGGGCTCGAACACTGAAGCTTTCTTT. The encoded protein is CATSDMGQGSNTEAFF.

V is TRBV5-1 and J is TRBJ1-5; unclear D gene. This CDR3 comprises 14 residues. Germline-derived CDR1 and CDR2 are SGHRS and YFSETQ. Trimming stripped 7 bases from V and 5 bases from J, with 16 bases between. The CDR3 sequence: CASAERAGDQPQHF. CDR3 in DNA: TGCGCCAGCGCTGAAAGGGCCGGGGATCAGCCCCAGCATTTT. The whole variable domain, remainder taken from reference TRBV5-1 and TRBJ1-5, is KAGVTQTPRYLIKTRGQQVTLSCSPISGHRSVSWYQQTPGQGLQFLFEYFSETQRNKGNFPGRFSGRQFSNSRSEMNVSTLELGDSALYLCASAERAGDQPQHFGDGTRLSIL.

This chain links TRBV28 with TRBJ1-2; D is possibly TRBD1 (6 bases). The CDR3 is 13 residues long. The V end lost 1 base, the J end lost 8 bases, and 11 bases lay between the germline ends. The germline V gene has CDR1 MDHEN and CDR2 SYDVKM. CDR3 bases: TGTGCCAGCAGTTTATCCGACAGGCGCGGCTACACCTTC. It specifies CASSLSDRRGYTF.

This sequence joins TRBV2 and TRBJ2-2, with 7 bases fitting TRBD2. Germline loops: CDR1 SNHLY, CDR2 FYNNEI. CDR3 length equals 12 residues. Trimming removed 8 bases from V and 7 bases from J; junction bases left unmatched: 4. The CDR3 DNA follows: TGTGCCAGCGGGAGGGCGGTCGGGGAGCTGTTTTTT. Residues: CASGRAVGELFF.

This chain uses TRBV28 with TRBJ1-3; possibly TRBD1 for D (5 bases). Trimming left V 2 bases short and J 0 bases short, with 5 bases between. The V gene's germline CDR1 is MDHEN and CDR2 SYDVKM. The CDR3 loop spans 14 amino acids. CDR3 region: CASSLDSSGNTIYF. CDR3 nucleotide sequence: TGTGCCAGCAGTTTAGACAGCTCTGGAAACACCATATATTTT.

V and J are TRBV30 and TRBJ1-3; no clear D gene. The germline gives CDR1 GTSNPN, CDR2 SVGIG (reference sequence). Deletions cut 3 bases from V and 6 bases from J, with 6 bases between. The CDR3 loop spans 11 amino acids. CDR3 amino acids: CAWRRENTIYF. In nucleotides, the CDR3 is TGTGCCTGGAGGAGGGAAAACACCATATATTTT.

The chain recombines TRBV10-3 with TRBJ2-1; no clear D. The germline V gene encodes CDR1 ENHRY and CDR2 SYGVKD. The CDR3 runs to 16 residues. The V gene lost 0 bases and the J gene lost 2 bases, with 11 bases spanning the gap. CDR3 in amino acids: CAISESRLVTYNEQFF. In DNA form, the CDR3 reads TGTGCCATCAGTGAGTCGAGGCTAGTTACCTACAATGAGCAGTTCTTC.

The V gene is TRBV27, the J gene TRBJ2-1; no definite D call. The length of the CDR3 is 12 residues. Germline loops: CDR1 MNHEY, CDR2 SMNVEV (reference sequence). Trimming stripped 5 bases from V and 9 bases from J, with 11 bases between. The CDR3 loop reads CASSPLPGEQFF. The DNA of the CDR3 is TGTGCCAGCAGTCCCCTCCCCGGTGAGCAGTTCTTC.